The rows below give T cell receptor beta chains drawn from one sample of a study of early T cells in non-severe SARS-CoV-2 infection. Each CDR3 protein is one row after TCRdb ran MiXCR on the 5' RACE reads. Counted here are roughly 90,000 distinct CDR3 sequences, about 14% occurring once; the ten biggest clones make up under 7.5%. The source material was whole blood. The source is an adult who was a healthcare worker with PCR-confirmed SARS-CoV-2 infection or an uninfected control (not recorded which). Each CDR3 is given with its conserved first and last residue.

v_gene	j_gene	CDR3aa
TRBV2	TRBJ2-3	CASSEVRDTQYF
TRBV29-1	TRBJ2-1	CSVVGFANEQFF
TRBV5-4	TRBJ2-3	CASSPDRSTDTQYF
TRBV5-4	TRBJ2-4	CASSLGGTGGAKNIQYF
TRBV7-9	TRBJ1-1	CASSFDLTEAFF
TRBV5-6	TRBJ1-1	CASSYRGAGATEAFF
TRBV20-1	TRBJ2-3	CSARDSTPGLGGFGTQYF
TRBV10-3	TRBJ2-5	CAISRQGLETQYF
TRBV6-2/TRBV6-3	TRBJ2-7	CASRIGTVLYEQYF
TRBV28	TRBJ1-2	CASSPSSGYTF
TRBV6-4	TRBJ2-2	CASSLRETGELFF
TRBV12-3/TRBV12-4	TRBJ2-7	CASSRTVAYEQYF
TRBV7-2	TRBJ2-7	CASRLGVSYEQYF
TRBV29-1	TRBJ2-7	CSVENRDYEQYF
TRBV6-2/TRBV6-3	TRBJ2-7	CASSRSGSRGGKVYEQYF
TRBV20-1	TRBJ1-4	CSASQGAILTNEKLFF
TRBV7-9	TRBJ1-6	CASSSSDSNSPLHF
TRBV9	TRBJ2-6	CASSVGGGLGANVLTF
TRBV12-3/TRBV12-4	TRBJ1-5	CASSFGSNQPQHF
TRBV4-3	TRBJ2-3	CASSQDPAGGFITDTQYF
TRBV30	TRBJ1-4	CAWRPTGARNEKLFF
TRBV6-5	TRBJ1-3	CASSPTGESGNTIYF
TRBV27	TRBJ1-1	CASSLAANTEAFF
TRBV10-3	TRBJ2-2	CAINVNRADTGELFF
TRBV19	TRBJ1-2	CASKPNNYGYTF
TRBV11-2	TRBJ2-2	CASILAGTYTGELFF
TRBV7-9	TRBJ2-1	CASSLAADAQGFF
TRBV28	TRBJ2-7	CASSTSTYEQYF
TRBV9	TRBJ2-7	CASSAGTSGYEQYF
TRBV20-1	TRBJ2-1	CSSRLAGWSYNEQFF
TRBV28	TRBJ1-2	CASSPRGHYGYTF
TRBV10-3	TRBJ2-3	CAISDLAEASDTQYF